This T cell receptor (beta chain) came from a study of Ad26.COV2.S vaccination and SARS-CoV-2 variants. The overall study: Doses of Ad26.COV2.S were injected into muscle once or twice, 56 days apart. Broader study findings: Whether participants received vaccine or placebo, their non-spike TCR breadth was similar.

This CDR3 region has 15 residues. Germline values: CDR1 ENHRY, CDR2 SYGVKD. After removal of 1 base from V and 5 bases from J, the junction contained 3 bases not matched to a gene. Treatment here: around 19 received Ad26.COV2.S at low or high dose, single or two shots; roughly five received placebo; per-sample allocation not given. Sampling was done on day 63 after the first vaccine or placebo injection. Note on this clone: Antigen unknown.

Repertoires were generated with immunoSEQ multiplex PCR, while TCRdb's copy carries only in-frame clones and drops some. The profile shows a few hundred thousand clones, 90% of them singletons. This chain uses TRBV10-3 with TRBJ2-5; 11 bases are a match to TRBD1. The specimen comprised peripheral blood, sampled in a trial of Ad26.COV2.S vaccine versus placebo. The sequence derives from a person aged 18-65 years who received the Ad26.COV2.S COVID-19 vaccine or a placebo. CDR3 coding DNA: TGTGCCATCAGTGAGTGGACAGGGGGCGAGGAGACCCAGTACTTC. This sequence encodes CAISEWTGGEETQYF.